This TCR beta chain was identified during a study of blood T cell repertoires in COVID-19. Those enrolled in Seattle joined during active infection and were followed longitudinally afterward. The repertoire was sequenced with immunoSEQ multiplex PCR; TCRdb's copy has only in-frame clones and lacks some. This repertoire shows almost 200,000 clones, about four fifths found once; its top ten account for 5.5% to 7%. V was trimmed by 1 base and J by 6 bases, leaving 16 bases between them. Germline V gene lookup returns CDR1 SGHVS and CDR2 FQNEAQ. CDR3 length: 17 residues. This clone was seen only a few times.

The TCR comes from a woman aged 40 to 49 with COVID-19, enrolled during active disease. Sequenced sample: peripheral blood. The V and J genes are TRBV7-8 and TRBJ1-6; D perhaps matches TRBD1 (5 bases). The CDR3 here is CASSLDPWQGLNSPLHF. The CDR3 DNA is TGTGCCAGCAGCTTAGATCCCTGGCAGGGACTTAATTCACCCCTCCACTTT. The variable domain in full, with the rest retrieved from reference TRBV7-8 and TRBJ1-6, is GAGVSQSPRYKVAKRGQDVALRCDPISGHVSLFWYQQALGQGPEFLTYFQNEAQLDKSGLPSDRFFAERPEGSVSTLKIQRTQQEDSAVYLCASSLDPWQGLNSPLHFGNGTRLTVT.